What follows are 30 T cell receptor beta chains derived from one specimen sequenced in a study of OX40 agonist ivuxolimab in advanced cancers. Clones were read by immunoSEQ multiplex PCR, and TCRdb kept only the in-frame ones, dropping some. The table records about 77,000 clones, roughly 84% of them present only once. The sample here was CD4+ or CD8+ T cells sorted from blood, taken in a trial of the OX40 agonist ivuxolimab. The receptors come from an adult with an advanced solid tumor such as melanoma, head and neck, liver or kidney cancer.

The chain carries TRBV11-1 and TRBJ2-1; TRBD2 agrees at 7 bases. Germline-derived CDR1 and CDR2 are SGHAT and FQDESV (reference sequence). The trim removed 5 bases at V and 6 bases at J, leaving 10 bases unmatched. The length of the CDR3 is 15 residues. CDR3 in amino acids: CASSVLRLATNEQFF. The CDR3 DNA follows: TGTGCCAGCAGCGTCCTTAGACTAGCAACCAATGAGCAGTTCTTC.

The CDR3 coding sequence is TGCGCCAGCAGTCAATCTAGGACAGGGGCCGGAAACACCATATATTTT. This sequence encodes CASSQSRTGAGNTIYF. The chain couples TRBV23-1 to TRBJ1-3; 9 nucleotides line up with TRBD1. TRBV23-1 is treated as an ORF (open reading frame) with a function not yet certain. V was clipped by 0 bases and J by 4 bases; unmatched bases: 4. This CDR3 is built from 16 residues.

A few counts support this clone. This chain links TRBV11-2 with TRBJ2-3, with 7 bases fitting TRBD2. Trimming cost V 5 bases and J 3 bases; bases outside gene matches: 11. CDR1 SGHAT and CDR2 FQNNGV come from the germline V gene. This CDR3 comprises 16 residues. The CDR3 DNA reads TGTGCCAGCAGCGTTAGACTAGCAATAGGAACAGATACGCAGTATTTT. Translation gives CASSVRLAIGTDTQYF.

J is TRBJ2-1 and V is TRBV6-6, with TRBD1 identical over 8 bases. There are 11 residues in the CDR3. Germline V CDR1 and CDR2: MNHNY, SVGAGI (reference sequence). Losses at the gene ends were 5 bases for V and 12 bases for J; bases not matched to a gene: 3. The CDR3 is CASSTGGGQFF. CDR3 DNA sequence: TGTGCCAGCAGTACAGGGGGTGGGCAGTTCTTC.

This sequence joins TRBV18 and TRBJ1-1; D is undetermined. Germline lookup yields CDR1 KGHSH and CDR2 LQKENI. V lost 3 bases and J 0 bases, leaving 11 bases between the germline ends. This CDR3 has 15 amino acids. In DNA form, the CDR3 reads TGTGCCAGCTCACCGCACGGGCCTATGAACACTGAAGCTTTCTTT. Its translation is CASSPHGPMNTEAFF.

The DNA of the CDR3 is TGTGCCAGCTTAACAGGGTTCTATGTGGATGGCTACACCTTC. It encodes CASLTGFYVDGYTF. The genes are TRBV18 and TRBJ1-2, with D perhaps TRBD1 (6 bases). Trimming shortened V by 7 bases and J by 6 bases, and 18 bases separated the two germline ends. CDR1 is KGHSH, CDR2 LQKENI, per germline. This CDR3 is 14 amino acids long.

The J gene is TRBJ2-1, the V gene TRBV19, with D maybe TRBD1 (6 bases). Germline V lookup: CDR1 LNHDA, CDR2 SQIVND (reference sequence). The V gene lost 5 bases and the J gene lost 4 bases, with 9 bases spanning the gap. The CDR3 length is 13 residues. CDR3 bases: TGTGCCAGTAGTTCCGACAGGTACAATGAGCAGTTCTTC. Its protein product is CASSSDRYNEQFF.

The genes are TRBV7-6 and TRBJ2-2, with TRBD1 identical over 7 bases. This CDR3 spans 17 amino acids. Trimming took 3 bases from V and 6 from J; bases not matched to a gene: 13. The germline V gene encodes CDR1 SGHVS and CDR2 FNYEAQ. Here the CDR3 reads CASSFQGSGTVPGELFF. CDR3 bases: TGTGCCAGCAGCTTTCAGGGTTCGGGGACAGTACCCGGGGAGCTGTTTTTT.

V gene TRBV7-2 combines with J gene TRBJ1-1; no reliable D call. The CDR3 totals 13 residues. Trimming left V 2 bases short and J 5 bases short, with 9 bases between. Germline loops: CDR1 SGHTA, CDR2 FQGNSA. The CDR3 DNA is TGTGCCAGCAGCTTAAGGGTTAGGACTGAAGCTTTCTTT. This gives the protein CASSLRVRTEAFF. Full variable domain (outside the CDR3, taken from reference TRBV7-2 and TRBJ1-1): GAGVSQSPSNKVTEKGKDVELRCDPISGHTALYWYRQSLGQGLEFLIYFQGNSAPDKSGLPSDRFSAERTGGSVSTLTIQRTQQEDSAVYLCASSLRVRTEAFFGQGTRLTVV.

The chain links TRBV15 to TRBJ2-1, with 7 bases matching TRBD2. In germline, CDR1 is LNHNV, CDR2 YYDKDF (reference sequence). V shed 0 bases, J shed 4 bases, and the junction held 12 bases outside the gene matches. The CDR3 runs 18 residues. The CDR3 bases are TGTGCCACCAGCAGAGATGTAACGGGGCTAGCGGATTACAATGAGCAGTTCTTC. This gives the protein CATSRDVTGLADYNEQFF.

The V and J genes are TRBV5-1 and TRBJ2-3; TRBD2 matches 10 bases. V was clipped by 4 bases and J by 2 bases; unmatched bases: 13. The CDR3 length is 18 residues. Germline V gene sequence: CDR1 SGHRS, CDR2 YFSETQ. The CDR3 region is CASSQQSGGAHTTDTQYF. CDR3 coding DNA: TGCGCCAGCAGCCAACAAAGCGGGGGGGCCCATACCACAGATACGCAGTATTTT.

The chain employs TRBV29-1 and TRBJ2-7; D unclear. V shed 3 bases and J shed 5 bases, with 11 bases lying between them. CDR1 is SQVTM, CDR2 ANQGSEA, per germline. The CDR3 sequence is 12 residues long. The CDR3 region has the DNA TGCAGCGTTGATAAGGGAACGGACGAGCAGTACTTC. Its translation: CSVDKGTDEQYF.

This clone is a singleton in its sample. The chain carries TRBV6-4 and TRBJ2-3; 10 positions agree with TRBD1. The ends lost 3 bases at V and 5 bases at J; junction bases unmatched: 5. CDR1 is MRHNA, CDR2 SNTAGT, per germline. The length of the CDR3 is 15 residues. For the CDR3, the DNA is TGTGCCAGCAGTGAGGACAGGGGGATCGGAGATACGCAGTATTTT. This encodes CASSEDRGIGDTQYF.

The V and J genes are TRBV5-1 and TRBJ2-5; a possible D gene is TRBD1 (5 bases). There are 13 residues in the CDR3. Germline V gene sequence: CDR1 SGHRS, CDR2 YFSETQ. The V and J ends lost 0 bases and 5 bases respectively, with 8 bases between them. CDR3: CASSLEGSETQYF. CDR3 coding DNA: TGCGCCAGCAGCTTGGAGGGGTCGGAGACCCAGTACTTC.

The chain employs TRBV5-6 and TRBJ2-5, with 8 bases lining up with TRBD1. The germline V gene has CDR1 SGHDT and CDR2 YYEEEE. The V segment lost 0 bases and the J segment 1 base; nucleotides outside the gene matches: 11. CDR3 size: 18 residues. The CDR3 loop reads CASSLGLFGQGLQETQYF. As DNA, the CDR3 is TGTGCCAGCAGCTTGGGATTGTTCGGACAGGGACTCCAAGAGACCCAGTACTTC.

The CDR3 DNA reads as TGTGCCAGCAGCGTAGGTGTGGGTCAGGGCTACGAGCAGTACTTC. Amino acids: CASSVGVGQGYEQYF. The chain employs TRBV9 and TRBJ2-7; a weak D match, TRBD1 (5 bases). This CDR3 has 15 residues. The germline CDR1 and CDR2 sequences are SGDLS and YYNGEE. V lost 0 bases and J 3 bases, leaving 13 bases between the germline ends.

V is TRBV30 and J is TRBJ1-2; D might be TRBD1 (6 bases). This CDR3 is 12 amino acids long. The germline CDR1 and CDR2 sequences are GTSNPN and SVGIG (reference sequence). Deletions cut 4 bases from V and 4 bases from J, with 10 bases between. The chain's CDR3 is CAWNRAFYGYTF. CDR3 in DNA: TGTGCCTGGAACAGGGCATTCTATGGCTACACCTTC. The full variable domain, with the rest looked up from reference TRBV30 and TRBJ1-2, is SQTIHQWPATLVQPVGSPLSLECTVEGTSNPNLYWYRQAAGRGLQLLFYSVGIGQISSEVPQNLSASRPQDRQFILSSKKLLLSDSGFYLCAWNRAFYGYTFGSGTRLTVV.

CDR3 in DNA: TGTGCCAGCAGCTTATTCAGGGGGCCACGGATTTACGAGCAGTACTTC. Its protein is CASSLFRGPRIYEQYF. This sequence joins TRBV7-9 and TRBJ2-7; 8 bases line up with TRBD1. V was clipped by 2 bases and J by 4 bases; unmatched bases: 10. The CDR3 is 16 amino acids. Germline V gene sequence: CDR1 SEHNR, CDR2 FQNEAQ (reference sequence).

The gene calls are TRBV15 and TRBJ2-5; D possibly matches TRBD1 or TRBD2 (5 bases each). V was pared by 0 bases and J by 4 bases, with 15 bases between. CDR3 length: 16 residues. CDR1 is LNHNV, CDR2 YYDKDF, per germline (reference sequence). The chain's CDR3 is CATSRDVRARGETQYF. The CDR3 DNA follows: TGTGCCACCAGCAGAGATGTCAGAGCGAGGGGAGAGACCCAGTACTTC.

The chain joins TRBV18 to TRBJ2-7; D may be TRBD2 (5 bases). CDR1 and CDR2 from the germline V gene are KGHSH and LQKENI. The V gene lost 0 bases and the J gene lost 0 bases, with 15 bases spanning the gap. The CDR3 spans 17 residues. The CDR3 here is CASSPPGSGASSYEQYF. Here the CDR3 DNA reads TGTGCCAGCTCACCACCGGGAAGCGGAGCAAGCTCCTACGAGCAGTACTTC. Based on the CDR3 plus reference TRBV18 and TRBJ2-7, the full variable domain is NAGVMQNPRHLVRRRGQEARLRCSPMKGHSHVYWYRQLPEEGLKFMVYLQKENIIDESGMPKERFSAEFPKEGPSILRIQQVVRGDSAAYFCASSPPGSGASSYEQYFGPGTRLTVT.

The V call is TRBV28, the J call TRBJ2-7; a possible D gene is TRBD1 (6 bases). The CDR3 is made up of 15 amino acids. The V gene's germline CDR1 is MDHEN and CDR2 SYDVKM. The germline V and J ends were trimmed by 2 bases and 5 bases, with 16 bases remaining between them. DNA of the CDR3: TGTGCCAGCAGTTTACAGGCGTCCAGGGGCAACGAGCAGTACTTC. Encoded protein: CASSLQASRGNEQYF.

The CDR3 loop reads CASSLGFAGGAKNIQYF. The CDR3 DNA reads TGTGCCAGCAGCTTGGGTTTCGCAGGGGGGGCCAAAAACATTCAGTACTTC. The V call is TRBV5-4, the J call TRBJ2-4, with D tentatively TRBD1 (7 bases). Trimming took 0 bases from V and 1 from J, leaving 14 bases between them. There are 17 residues in the CDR3. Looked up from germline, CDR1 is SGHNT and CDR2 is YYREEE (reference sequence).

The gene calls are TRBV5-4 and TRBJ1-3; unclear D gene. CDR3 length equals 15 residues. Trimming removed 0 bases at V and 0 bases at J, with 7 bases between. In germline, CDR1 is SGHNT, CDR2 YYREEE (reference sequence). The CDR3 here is CASSLDGRSGNTIYF. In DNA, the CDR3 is TGTGCCAGCAGCTTGGACGGTCGCTCTGGAAACACCATATATTTT.

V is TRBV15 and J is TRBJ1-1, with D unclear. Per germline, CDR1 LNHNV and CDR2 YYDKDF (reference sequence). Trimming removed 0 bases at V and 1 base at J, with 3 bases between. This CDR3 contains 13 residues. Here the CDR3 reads CATSREPNTEAFF. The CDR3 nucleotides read TGTGCCACCAGCAGAGAGCCGAACACTGAAGCTTTCTTT.

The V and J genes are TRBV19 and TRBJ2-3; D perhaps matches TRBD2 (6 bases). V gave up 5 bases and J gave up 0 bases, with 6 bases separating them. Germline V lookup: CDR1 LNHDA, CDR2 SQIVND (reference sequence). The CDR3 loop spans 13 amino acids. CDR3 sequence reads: CASSGGSTDTQYF. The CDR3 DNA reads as TGTGCCAGTAGTGGGGGGAGCACAGATACGCAGTATTTT.

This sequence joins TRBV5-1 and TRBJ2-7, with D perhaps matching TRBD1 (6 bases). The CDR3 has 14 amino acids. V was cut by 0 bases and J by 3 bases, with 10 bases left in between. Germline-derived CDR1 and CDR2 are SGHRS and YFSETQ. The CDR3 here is CASSLESTGYEQYF. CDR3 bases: TGCGCCAGCAGCTTGGAATCGACAGGCTACGAGCAGTACTTC.

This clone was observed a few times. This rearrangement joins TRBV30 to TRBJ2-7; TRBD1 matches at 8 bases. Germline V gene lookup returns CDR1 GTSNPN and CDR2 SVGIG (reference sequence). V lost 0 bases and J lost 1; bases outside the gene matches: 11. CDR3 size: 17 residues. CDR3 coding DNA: TGTGCCTGGAGTGTAAAACCCGGGACAGGCTGGTCCTACGAGCAGTACTTC. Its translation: CAWSVKPGTGWSYEQYF.

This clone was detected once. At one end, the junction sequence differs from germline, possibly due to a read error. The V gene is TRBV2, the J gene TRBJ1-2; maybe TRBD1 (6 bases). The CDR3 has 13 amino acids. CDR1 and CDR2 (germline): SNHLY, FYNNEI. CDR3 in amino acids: CAGRGGYDYGYTF. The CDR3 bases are TGTGCCGGCAGGGGAGGGTACGACTATGGCTACACCTTC.

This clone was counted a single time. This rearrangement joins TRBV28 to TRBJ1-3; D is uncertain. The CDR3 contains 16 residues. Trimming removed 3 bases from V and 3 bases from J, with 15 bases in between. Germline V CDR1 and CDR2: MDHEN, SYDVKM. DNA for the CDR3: TGTGCCAGCAGTTTGTATCAAAGTCTCGGTGGAAACACCATATATTTT. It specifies CASSLYQSLGGNTIYF.

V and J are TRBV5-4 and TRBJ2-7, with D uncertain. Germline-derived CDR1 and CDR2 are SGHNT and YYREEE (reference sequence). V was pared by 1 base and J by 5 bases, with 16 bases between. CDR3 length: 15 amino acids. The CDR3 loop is CASSLSSGGTDEQYF. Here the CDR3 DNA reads TGTGCCAGCAGCTTGTCGTCAGGCGGTACGGACGAGCAGTACTTC.